Shown below are 19 T cell receptor beta chains from a single sample sequenced in a study of blood T cell repertoires in COVID-19. Libraries were prepared by immunoSEQ multiplex PCR; TCRdb keeps only in-frame clonotypes and omits some of them. The data contain fewer than 300,000 clones, around 90% of them singletons. The sequencing input was peripheral blood. The source is a woman under 40 with acute or convalescent COVID-19.

This chain connects TRBV11-3 to TRBJ2-1, with 10 bases fitting TRBD2. Germline V lookup: CDR1 SGHNT, CDR2 YENEEA. The junction had 17 bases not matched to a gene; V was cut back by 1 base and J by 8 bases. The CDR3 is made up of 19 amino acids. CDR3 DNA sequence: TGTGCCAGCAGCTTAGTCGTGCAAGCGGGAGGGCCGAGTTTCCATGAGCAGTTCTTC. Translated: CASSLVVQAGGPSFHEQFF. Full variable domain (rest looked up from reference TRBV11-3 and TRBJ2-1): EAGVVQSPRYKIIEKKQPVAFWCNPISGHNTLYWYLQNLGQGPELLIRYENEEAVDDSQLPKDRFSAERLKGVDSTLKIQPAELGDSAVYLCASSLVVQAGGPSFHEQFFGPGTRLTVL.

The chain recombines TRBV5-4 with TRBJ2-5, with TRBD1 identical over 7 bases. This CDR3 is built from 13 residues. Looked up from germline, CDR1 is SGHNT and CDR2 is YYREEE (reference sequence). The V segment lost 1 base and the J segment 5 bases; nucleotides outside the gene matches: 2. CDR3 residues: CASSLRGPETQYF. The CDR3 DNA follows: TGTGCCAGCAGCTTGAGGGGGCCGGAGACCCAGTACTTC.

The rearrangement links TRBV7-3 to TRBJ2-4; D remains unclear. CDR1 SGHTA and CDR2 FQGTGA come from the germline V gene. V lost 5 bases and J lost 0, with 20 bases in between. The CDR3 runs 18 residues. The CDR3, as DNA: TGTGCCAGCAGCCTACGGTTCTTTTCTAAGTTAGCCAAAAACATTCAGTACTTC. As protein: CASSLRFFSKLAKNIQYF.

The table lists this clone with a count of one. The chain links TRBV3-1 (or the pseudogene TRBV3-2) to TRBJ2-7; D uncertain. Germline V gene data show CDR1 as LGHDT and CDR2 as YNNKEL (reference sequence). V gave up 2 bases and J gave up 6 bases, with 5 bases separating them. The CDR3 length is 11 residues. The CDR3 is CASSQSGEQYF. As DNA, the CDR3 is TGTGCCAGCAGCCAATCCGGCGAGCAGTACTTC.

The rearrangement links TRBV27 to TRBJ1-5; no clear D. Germline CDR1 is MNHEY and CDR2 is SMNVEV (reference sequence). V was shortened by 8 bases and J by 9 bases, with 17 bases between the two germline ends. The CDR3 totals 13 residues. CDR3 in amino acids: CASGEWPTLPQHF. DNA of the CDR3: TGTGCCAGCGGGGAGTGGCCAACGTTGCCCCAGCATTTT.

This chain connects TRBV13 to TRBJ2-1, with 10 bases identical to TRBD2. From germline, CDR1 is PRHDT and CDR2 FYEKMQ (reference sequence). V shed 3 bases and J 9 bases; nucleotides not matched to a gene: 11. The CDR3 covers 16 residues. In DNA form, the CDR3 reads TGTGCCAGCAGCTTGGTAAGCGGGAGGGCTTTAGGTGAGCAGTTCTTC. Protein sequence: CASSLVSGRALGEQFF.

The chain employs TRBV6-2 or TRBV6-3 and TRBJ2-7; 14 bases line up with TRBD2. The ends lost 2 bases at V and 2 bases at J; junction bases unmatched: 5. The germline V gene has CDR1 MNHEY and CDR2 SVGEGT. The CDR3 consists of 17 residues. This CDR3 reads CASSYRTSGRPPYEQYF. The CDR3 DNA follows: TGTGCCAGCAGTTACCGGACTAGCGGGAGGCCCCCCTACGAGCAGTACTTC.

The J gene is TRBJ1-4, the V gene TRBV30; 7 nucleotides match TRBD1. Germline loops: CDR1 GTSNPN, CDR2 SVGIG (reference sequence). J lost 8 bases, V lost 0 bases, and 9 bases had no gene match. CDR3 length equals 15 residues. CDR3 coding DNA: TGTGCCTGGAGTGTACCGCGAGGGGGCGAAGAAAAACTGTTTTTT. Translated: CAWSVPRGGEEKLFF.

In DNA, the CDR3 is TGTGCCACCAGTGATTTGACGACAGGGGAGACAGATACGCAGTATTTT. This gives the protein CATSDLTTGETDTQYF. V gene TRBV24-1 combines with J gene TRBJ2-3; 8 positions match TRBD1. This CDR3 is built from 16 residues. The J segment lost 3 bases and the V segment lost 0 bases, leaving 4 bases of the junction unmatched. Germline CDR1 and CDR2: KGHDR and SFDVKD.

The chain combines TRBV3-1 (or the pseudogene TRBV3-2) with TRBJ2-1, with a tentative D call TRBD2 (6 bases). Deletions cut 4 bases from V and 0 bases from J, with 10 bases between. The CDR3 spans 15 residues. CDR1 LGHDT and CDR2 YNNKEL come from the germline V gene (reference sequence). CDR3 DNA: TGTGCCAGCAGCCCCAGCGGGTTCTCCTACAATGAGCAGTTCTTC. Protein sequence: CASSPSGFSYNEQFF.

This clone was counted between two and nine times. The chain recombines TRBV11-3 with TRBJ2-7; 8 bases match TRBD1. The CDR3 contains 15 residues. Germline values: CDR1 SGHNT, CDR2 YENEEA. V shed 4 bases and J 6 bases; nucleotides not matched to a gene: 11. The DNA for the CDR3 is TGTGCCAGCAGCTCCACCAGGACAGGGCGCTCCGAGCAGTACTTC. Protein: CASSSTRTGRSEQYF.

This sequence joins TRBV5-8 and TRBJ1-2; D unclear. The germline V gene has CDR1 SGHTS and CDR2 YDEGEE. CDR3 length equals 12 residues. Between the trimmed V and J ends, which lost 4 bases and 6 bases, there was a span of 10 bases. CDR3 DNA sequence: TGTGCCAGCAGCCGGGGAGGGAATGGCTACACCTTC. This encodes CASSRGGNGYTF.

This clone appeared a single time. V and J are TRBV11-3 and TRBJ2-7; D possibly corresponds to TRBD2 (6 bases). V lost 3 bases and J lost 3, with 12 bases in between. Germline CDR1 is SGHNT and CDR2 is YENEEA. CDR3 length equals 14 residues. For the CDR3, the DNA is TGTGCCAGCAGCTTGGGGGGAGTGGACTACGAGCAGTACTTC. Encoded protein: CASSLGGVDYEQYF.

J is TRBJ2-2 and V is TRBV19; perhaps TRBD2 as D (6 bases). CDR1 and CDR2 from the germline V gene are LNHDA and SQIVND (reference sequence). There are 14 residues in the CDR3. The V and J ends lost 7 bases and 3 bases respectively, with 12 bases between them. DNA for the CDR3: TGTGCCAGTACCCCGGGACTCTACACCGGGGAGCTGTTTTTT. Amino acids: CASTPGLYTGELFF.

V and J are TRBV5-1 and TRBJ2-3; the match to TRBD2 covers 9 bases. Germline assignment: CDR1 SGHRS and CDR2 YFSETQ. V dropped 0 bases and J dropped 0; count of bases not matched to a gene: 8. The CDR3 sequence is 18 residues long. The CDR3 protein is CASSLGSGGTPSTDTQYF. The CDR3 coding sequence is TGCGCCAGCAGCTTGGGTAGCGGGGGCACCCCTAGCACAGATACGCAGTATTTT.

This clone has just one count. This chain joins TRBV15 and TRBJ2-1, with TRBD2 matching 7 bases. V lost 5 bases to trimming and J lost 3 bases; unmatched junction nucleotides: 4. Germline V gene data show CDR1 as LNHNV and CDR2 as YYDKDF (reference sequence). The CDR3 covers 14 residues. CDR3 coding DNA: TGTGCCACCAGCGGTCGGACTAGCTACAATGAGCAGTTCTTC. Translating gives CATSGRTSYNEQFF.

This chain uses TRBV19 with TRBJ2-1; a possible D gene is TRBD1 (6 bases). The CDR3 sequence is 15 residues long. Germline CDR1 reads LNHDA; CDR2 reads SQIVND (reference sequence). V lost 2 bases, J lost 4 bases, and 12 bases lay in between. The CDR3 nucleotides read TGTGCCAGTAGTATACAAGGGGGTGCTTACAATGAGCAGTTCTTC. This gives the protein CASSIQGGAYNEQFF. Complete variable domain (other parts from reference TRBV19 and TRBJ2-1): DGGITQSPKYLFRKEGQNVTLSCEQNLNHDAMYWYRQDPGQGLRLIYYSQIVNDFQKGDIAEGYSVSREKKESFPLTVTSAQKNPTAFYLCASSIQGGAYNEQFFGPGTRLTVL.

V gene TRBV5-1 combines with J gene TRBJ1-2; 7 bases fit TRBD1. V lost 4 bases, J lost 4 bases, and 7 bases stayed unmatched. Germline assignment: CDR1 SGHRS and CDR2 YFSETQ. The CDR3 has 14 amino acids. DNA of the CDR3: TGCGCCAGCAGCCTTTTGACAGGGTCCTATGGCTACACCTTC. Amino acids: CASSLLTGSYGYTF.

The rearrangement links TRBV27 to TRBJ2-7; D is perhaps TRBD2 (6 bases). There are 12 residues in the CDR3. Per germline, CDR1 MNHEY and CDR2 SMNVEV (reference sequence). V lost 8 bases, J lost 6 bases, and 14 bases lay in between. The CDR3 sequence is CASCQMGGEQYF. CDR3 coding DNA: TGTGCCAGCTGCCAAATGGGGGGCGAGCAGTACTTC.